These T cell receptor beta chains were read from a single sample in a study of blood T cell repertoires in COVID-19. Profiled with immunoSEQ multiplex PCR; TCRdb holds only in-frame clones, not every one. The profile shows under 150,000 clones, 80% to 90% of them singletons. Sequencing input: peripheral blood. The receptors shown here come from a woman aged 50 to 65 with acute or convalescent COVID-19. Both conserved end residues are part of each CDR3. Each record gives: J gene, clone size, V gene, D gene, CDR3 protein, CDR3 DNA. The D gene is left open where the match is weak. The listing skips clone size in some rows; elsewhere it reads once, few, many or a size class.

TRBJ1-1 . TRBV5-1 . CASSLGPSTEAFF TGCGCCAGCAGCTTGGGTCCGAGTACTGAAGCTTTCTTT
TRBJ1-6 . TRBV4-1 . CASSQAPADGYNSPLHF TGCGCCAGCAGCCAAGCCCCGGCCGACGGGTATAATTCACCCCTCCACTTT
TRBJ1-2 . TRBV10-3 . CAIRETGRDGYTF TGTGCCATCAGGGAAACAGGGAGGGACGGCTACACCTTC
TRBJ1-6 . TRBV5-1 TRBD1 CASSSGQASSYNSPLHF TGCGCCAGCAGTTCCGGACAGGCGAGCTCCTATAATTCACCCCTCCACTTT
TRBJ2-3 . TRBV30 TRBD1 CAWAPQGDTQYF TGTGCCTGGGCGCCACAGGGGGATACGCAGTATTTT
TRBJ2-5 . TRBV5-1 . CASSLSSYQETQYF TGCGCCAGCAGCTTATCCTCGTACCAAGAGACCCAGTACTTC
TRBJ2-2 . TRBV15 . CATSRDIAGELFF TGTGCCACCAGCAGAGACATTGCGGGGGAGCTGTTTTTT
TRBJ1-4 once TRBV7-9 TRBD1 CASSTGQATNEKLFF TGTGCCAGCAGCACGGGACAGGCAACTAATGAAAAACTGTTTTTT
TRBJ2-1 . TRBV7-2 . CASSLDPYSYNEQFF TGTGCCAGCAGCTTAGATCCTTACTCCTACAATGAGCAGTTCTTC
TRBJ2-5 . TRBV3-1/TRBV3-2 TRBD2 CASSPTGTSVAETQYF TGTGCCAGCAGCCCCACCGGGACTAGCGTTGCGGAGACCCAGTACTTC
TRBJ2-7 . TRBV6-1 . CASSESGYEQYF TGTGCCAGCAGTGAAAGCGGTTACGAGCAGTACTTC
TRBJ2-2 . TRBV4-1 . CASSQEEGVYEGLFF TGCGCCAGCAGCCAAGAAGAGGGGGTATATGAGGGGCTGTTTTTT
TRBJ2-3 . TRBV10-3 TRBD2 CAISETRLAGATSTDTQYF TGTGCCATCAGTGAGACTCGACTAGCGGGGGCCACTAGCACAGATACGCAGTATTTT
TRBJ2-7 . TRBV6-5 TRBD2 CASSFGRASSYEQYF TGTGCCAGCAGCTTCGGGAGGGCGAGCTCCTACGAGCAGTACTTC
TRBJ2-1 . TRBV24-1 . CATRHGSYNEQFF TGTGCCACCAGGCACGGCTCCTACAATGAGCAGTTCTTC
TRBJ1-3 . TRBV7-6 TRBD1 CASSPRTGGAGNTIYF TGTGCCAGCAGCCCTCGGACAGGGGGCGCTGGAAACACCATATATTTT
TRBJ1-2 . TRBV6-1 . CASSDQGWNYGYTF TGTGCCAGCAGTGACCAGGGGTGGAACTATGGCTACACCTTC
TRBJ2-7 . TRBV7-9 TRBD1 CASSSRDSQYEQYF TGTGCCAGCAGCTCCCGGGACAGTCAATACGAGCAGTACTTC
TRBJ2-7 . TRBV2 . CALSPETDREQYF TGTGCCCTTTCCCCGGAGACTGATAGGGAGCAGTACTTC
TRBJ1-2 once TRBV10-2 TRBD1 CASSESPGQVGYTF TGCGCCAGCAGTGAGTCCCCGGGACAGGTTGGCTACACCTTC
TRBJ1-5 . TRBV15 . CATSRSSSGPQHF TGTGCCACCAGCAGATCTTCTTCGGGGCCCCAGCATTTT
TRBJ1-5 few TRBV11-2 . CASSLGGRSNQPQHF TGTGCCAGCAGCTTAGGAGGGAGGAGCAATCAGCCCCAGCATTTT
TRBJ2-5 . TRBV19 . CASSTTGRGTQYF TGTGCCAGTAGTACTACAGGGAGAGGGACCCAGTACTTC
TRBJ2-7 once TRBV4-3 . CASSQTLGYYEQYF TGCGCCAGCAGCCAGACACTGGGTTACTACGAGCAGTACTTC
TRBJ1-5 . TRBV18 . CASSQNGGAISNQPQHF TGTGCCAGCTCACAAAATGGGGGGGCGATTAGCAATCAGCCCCAGCATTTT
TRBJ1-5 . TRBV19 . CASSIEGGVSNQPQHF TGTGCCAGTAGTATAGAGGGGGGAGTGAGCAATCAGCCCCAGCATTTT
TRBJ1-5 . TRBV16 TRBD1 CASSLGQGVSGNQPQHF TGTGCCAGCAGCCTGGGACAGGGGGTATCTGGCAATCAGCCCCAGCATTTT
TRBJ1-4 few TRBV4-1 . CASSPYGEGEGEKLFF TGCGCCAGCAGTCCGTATGGCGAGGGAGAAGGTGAAAAACTGTTTTTT
TRBJ1-1 . TRBV10-1 TRBD1 CASSEMRGPAEAFF TGCGCCAGCAGTGAAATGAGGGGGCCCGCTGAAGCTTTCTTT
TRBJ1-1 . TRBV28 TRBD1 CASSRTGGNTEAFF TGTGCCAGCAGTCGGACAGGGGGAAACACTGAAGCTTTCTTT
TRBJ2-1 . TRBV7-8 TRBD2 CASSTTLAGERLLSYNEQFF TGTGCCAGCAGCACCACTCTAGCGGGAGAGAGACTCCTCTCCTACAATGAGCAGTTCTTC
TRBJ2-7 . TRBV13 TRBD2 CASSLVSGTTNYEQYF TGTGCCAGCAGCTTAGTATCCGGGACTACCAACTACGAGCAGTACTTC
TRBJ1-2 . TRBV2 . CASRYSITRGYTF TGTGCCAGCAGGTACTCAATCACCAGGGGCTACACCTTC
TRBJ1-5 . TRBV12-3/TRBV12-4 . CASSWSANQPQHF TGTGCCAGCAGTTGGTCCGCGAATCAGCCCCAGCATTTT
TRBJ1-2 once TRBV4-1 TRBD1 CASSRILQGEDGYTF TGCGCCAGCAGCCGAATACTACAGGGGGAGGATGGCTACACCTTC
TRBJ1-2 once TRBV9 TRBD1 CASSPLSGTGIYGYTF TGTGCCAGCAGCCCCCTCAGTGGGACAGGGATCTATGGCTACACCTTC
TRBJ2-1 . TRBV14 TRBD2 CASSQIPSGSNEQFF TGTGCCAGCAGCCAAATACCTAGCGGGAGTAATGAGCAGTTCTTC
TRBJ2-7 once TRBV27 TRBD1 CASSLTGGREQYF TGTGCCAGCAGTTTGACAGGGGGGCGAGAGCAGTACTTC
TRBJ1-5 . TRBV18 . CASSPPGGFNQPQHF TGTGCCAGCTCACCACCAGGAGGGTTTAATCAGCCCCAGCATTTT
TRBJ2-7 . TRBV2 TRBD1 CASSRTGFEQYF TGTGCCAGCAGCCGGACAGGGTTTGAGCAGTACTTC
TRBJ1-5 once TRBV10-3 . CAISEGTAGNQPQHF TGTGCCATCAGTGAAGGTACGGCAGGTAATCAGCCCCAGCATTTT
TRBJ1-2 . TRBV30 TRBD1 CAWSLRGTGGYTF TGTGCCTGGAGTCTAAGGGGGACAGGCGGCTACACCTTC
TRBJ2-1 . TRBV7-9 TRBD2 CASSPEAGGLYNEQFF TGTGCCAGCAGCCCGGAGGCGGGGGGGCTCTACAATGAGCAGTTCTTC
TRBJ1-1 . TRBV7-9 . CASSPSVRRAFF TGTGCCAGCAGCCCAAGCGTTCGTCGAGCTTTCTTT
TRBJ2-2 . TRBV7-3 TRBD1 CASSYNRDSFTGELFF TGTGCCAGCAGCTATAACCGGGACAGCTTCACCGGGGAGCTGTTTTTT
TRBJ2-1 . TRBV2 TRBD2 CASRAGFFDEQFF TGTGCCAGCCGAGCGGGATTCTTTGATGAGCAGTTCTTC
TRBJ1-2 . TRBV5-6 TRBD1 CASSLTGGIGYTF TGTGCCAGCAGCTTGACAGGGGGAATTGGCTACACCTTC
TRBJ1-1 . TRBV3-1/TRBV3-2 . CASSQARTRNTEAFF TGTGCCAGCAGCCAAGCCCGAACCAGGAACACTGAAGCTTTCTTT
TRBJ2-7 . TRBV7-9 TRBD1 CASSLAVDRGRDEQYF TGTGCCAGCAGCTTAGCAGTTGACAGGGGGCGTGACGAGCAGTACTTC
TRBJ2-1 . TRBV12-3/TRBV12-4 . CASTHSPHGQFF TGTGCCAGCACTCATTCTCCTCACGGGCAGTTCTTC
TRBJ2-3 . TRBV3-1/TRBV3-2 TRBD2 CASSLQVGLAVTDTQYF TGTGCCAGCAGCCTCCAGGTCGGACTAGCGGTCACAGATACGCAGTATTTT
TRBJ2-3 once TRBV4-3 . CASSVGAGVGTDTQYF TGCGCCAGCAGCGTGGGGGCGGGAGTTGGCACAGATACGCAGTATTTT
TRBJ1-6 few TRBV2 TRBD1 CARGQGADSPLHF TGTGCCAGGGGACAGGGGGCAGATTCACCCCTCCACTTT
TRBJ1-1 . TRBV29-1 TRBD1 CSVENPTGGFTEAFF TGCAGCGTTGAAAACCCCACAGGGGGGTTTACTGAAGCTTTCTTT
TRBJ1-5 . TRBV19 . CASSRGVREPQHF TGTGCCAGTAGTAGGGGGGTTCGGGAGCCCCAGCATTTT
TRBJ2-7 once TRBV6-2/TRBV6-3 . CASSHRGSYEQYF TGTGCCAGCAGTCATAGAGGTAGTTACGAGCAGTACTTC
TRBJ2-7 . TRBV6-5 . CASSLGQSYEQYF TGTGCCAGCAGCCTCGGACAGTCCTACGAGCAGTACTTC
TRBJ2-1 . TRBV18 TRBD2 CASSPPPSGNEQFF TGTGCCAGCTCACCACCGCCTAGCGGGAATGAGCAGTTCTTC
TRBJ1-5 . TRBV19 . CAGYVEDSNQPQHF TGTGCCGGCTACGTTGAGGATAGCAATCAGCCCCAGCATTTT
TRBJ2-5 . TRBV7-6 . CASSLGTSPFDGETQYF TGTGCCAGCAGCCTAGGAACTAGTCCCTTTGATGGGGAGACCCAGTACTTC